The clone carrying this T cell receptor beta chain was counted between two and nine times. Its antigen is unidentified. This sample was taken from a study of cytomegalovirus exposure and HLA in healthy donors. Whole-study findings and limits: There were several of the most significant clusters that appeared linked to common viral pathogens in a later analysis.

The PCR had 60 Vbeta and 13 Jbeta primers. Method: immunoSEQ multiplex PCR; TCRdb's copy keeps in-frame clones and lacks some. The table includes 150,000 to 180,000 clones, approximately 80% detected once. The sample taken for sequencing was PBMCs. This TCR was recovered from a woman aged 40 to 55 in good health and CMV-seronegative.

The CDR3 reads CASSPTGHSTDTQYF. As DNA, the CDR3 is TGTGCCAGTAGCCCCACAGGGCATAGCACAGATACGCAGTATTTT. The chain employs TRBV19 and TRBJ2-3, with a tentative D call TRBD1 (6 bases). Germline values: CDR1 LNHDA, CDR2 SQIVND (reference sequence). V was shortened by 6 bases and J by 0 bases, with 13 bases between the two germline ends. The CDR3 length is 15 residues.